Listed here is a single T cell receptor beta chain. What it recognizes is unknown. This record belongs to a study of T cell responses to AZD1222 COVID-19 vaccine. Study results and limitations: A mostly white British donor set with more females was recruited, and clonal diversity was possibly underestimated.

Trimming took off 3 bases at V and 3 bases at J, with 11 bases between the two ends. The CDR3 covers 14 residues. Germline V gene sequence: CDR1 KGHSH, CDR2 LQKENI. Method: immunoSEQ multiplex PCR; TCRdb's copy keeps in-frame clones and lacks some. The repertoire includes roughly 70,000 clones, 88% of them detected once, and approximately 5% sits in the top ten. The TCR comes from an adult who received the MenACWY meningococcal vaccine as a control. The source was peripheral blood, collected 28 days after the second dose of the MenACWY control vaccine. The chain recombines TRBV18 with TRBJ1-2, with unresolved D. The CDR3, as DNA: TGTGCCAGCTCACCCCGGACGCAGGACTATGGCTACACCTTC. Translated, it gives CASSPRTQDYGYTF.